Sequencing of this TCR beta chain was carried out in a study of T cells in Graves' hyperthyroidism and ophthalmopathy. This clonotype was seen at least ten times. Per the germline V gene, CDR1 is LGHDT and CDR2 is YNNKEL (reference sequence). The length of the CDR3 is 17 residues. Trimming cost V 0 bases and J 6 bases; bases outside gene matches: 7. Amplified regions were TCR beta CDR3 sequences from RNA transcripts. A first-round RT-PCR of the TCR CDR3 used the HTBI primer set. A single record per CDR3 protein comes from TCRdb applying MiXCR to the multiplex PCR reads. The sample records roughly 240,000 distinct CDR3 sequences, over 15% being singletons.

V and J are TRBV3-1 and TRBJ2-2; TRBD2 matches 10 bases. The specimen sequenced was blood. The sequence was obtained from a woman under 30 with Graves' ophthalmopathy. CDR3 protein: CASSQDQGLAGAGELFF. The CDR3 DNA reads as TGTGCCAGCAGCCAAGATCAGGGTCTAGCGGGAGCCGGGGAGCTGTTTTTT.